A single sample is the source of the 4 T cell receptor beta chains below, sequenced in a study of cytomegalovirus exposure and HLA in healthy donors. This PCR relied on a set of 60 Vbeta primers and 13 Jbeta primers. Method: immunoSEQ multiplex PCR; TCRdb's copy keeps in-frame clones and lacks some. The sample has 180,000 or so clones, 75% to 90% seen once; the top ten hold around 1.4%. The sample was PBMCs. The receptors stem from a girl between 5 and 17 years old in good health and CMV-seropositive.

The V and J genes are TRBV10-1 and TRBJ2-7, with D possibly TRBD2 on 5 matching bases. Looked up from germline, CDR1 is WNHNN and CDR2 is SYGVQD (reference sequence). There are 15 residues in the CDR3. V shed 4 bases and J shed 2 bases, with 15 bases lying between them. The CDR3 region is CASSVGRGRAYEQYF. The CDR3 coding sequence is TGCGCCAGCAGTGTAGGTCGGGGTAGGGCCTACGAGCAGTACTTC.

The chain is built from TRBV10-1 and TRBJ1-1; 8 positions agree with TRBD1. The V segment lost 6 bases and the J segment 5 bases; nucleotides outside the gene matches: 5. Germline V gives CDR1 WNHNN, CDR2 SYGVQD (reference sequence). The CDR3 runs to 13 residues. This CDR3 is CASSTDRGTEAFF. CDR3 DNA: TGCGCCAGCAGCACTGACAGGGGAACTGAAGCTTTCTTT.

As for this clone: The germline gene is not matched at one end of the junction; a read error may be the cause. The chain recombines TRBV6-5 with TRBJ1-2; the match to TRBD1 covers 7 bases. Germline V gives CDR1 MNHEY, CDR2 SVGAGI. This CDR3 has 14 residues. The CDR3 protein is CASSYRGQPYSYTF. In DNA, the CDR3 is TGTGCCAGCAGTTACCGGGGACAGCCCTATAGCTACACCTTC.

The chain combines TRBV7-6 with TRBJ1-1; no clear D. The germline V and J ends were trimmed by 2 bases and 2 bases, with 9 bases remaining between them. The CDR3 contains 14 residues. Germline CDR1 reads SGHVS; CDR2 reads FNYEAQ. CDR3 in amino acids: CASSLSRLNTEAFF. Here the CDR3 DNA reads TGTGCCAGCAGCTTAAGCAGGCTTAACACTGAAGCTTTCTTT.